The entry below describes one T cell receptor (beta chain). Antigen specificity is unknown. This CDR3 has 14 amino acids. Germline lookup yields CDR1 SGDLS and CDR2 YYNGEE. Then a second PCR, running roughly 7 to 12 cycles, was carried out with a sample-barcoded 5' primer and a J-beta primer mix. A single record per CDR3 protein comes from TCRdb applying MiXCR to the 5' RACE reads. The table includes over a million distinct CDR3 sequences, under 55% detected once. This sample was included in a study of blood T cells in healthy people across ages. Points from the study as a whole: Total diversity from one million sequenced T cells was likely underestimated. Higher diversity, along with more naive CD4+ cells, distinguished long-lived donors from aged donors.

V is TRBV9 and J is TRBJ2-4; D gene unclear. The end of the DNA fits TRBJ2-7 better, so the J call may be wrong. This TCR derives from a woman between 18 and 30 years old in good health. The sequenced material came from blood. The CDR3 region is CASSVGVDAYEQYF. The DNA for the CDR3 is TGTGCCAGCAGCGTAGGCGTGGATGCGTACGAGCAGTACTTC.